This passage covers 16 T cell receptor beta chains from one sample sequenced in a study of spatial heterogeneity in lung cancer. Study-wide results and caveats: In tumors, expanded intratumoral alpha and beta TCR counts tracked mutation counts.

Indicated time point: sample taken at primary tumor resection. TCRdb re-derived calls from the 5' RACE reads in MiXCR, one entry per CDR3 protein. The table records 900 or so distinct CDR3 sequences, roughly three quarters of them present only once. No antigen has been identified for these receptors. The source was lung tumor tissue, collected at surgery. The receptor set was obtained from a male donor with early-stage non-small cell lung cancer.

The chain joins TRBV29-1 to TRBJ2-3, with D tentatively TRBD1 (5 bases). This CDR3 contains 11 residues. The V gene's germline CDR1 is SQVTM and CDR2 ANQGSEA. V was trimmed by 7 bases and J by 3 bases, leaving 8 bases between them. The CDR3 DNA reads TGCAGCGCAGGGCGGACAGATACGCAGTATTTT. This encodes CSAGRTDTQYF.

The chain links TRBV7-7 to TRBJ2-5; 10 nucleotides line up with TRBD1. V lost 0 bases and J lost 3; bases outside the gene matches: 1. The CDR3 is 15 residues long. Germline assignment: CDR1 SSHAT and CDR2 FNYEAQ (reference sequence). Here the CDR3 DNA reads TGTGCCAGCAGCTTAGCCGGGACAGGGGAAGAGACCCAGTACTTC. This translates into CASSLAGTGEETQYF.

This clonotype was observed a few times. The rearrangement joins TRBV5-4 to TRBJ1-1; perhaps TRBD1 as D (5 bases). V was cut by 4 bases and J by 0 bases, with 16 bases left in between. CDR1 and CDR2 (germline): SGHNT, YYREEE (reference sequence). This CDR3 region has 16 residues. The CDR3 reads CASSPPGGSVNTEAFF. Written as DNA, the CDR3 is TGTGCCAGCAGCCCTCCCGGGGGGTCTGTGAACACTGAAGCTTTCTTT.

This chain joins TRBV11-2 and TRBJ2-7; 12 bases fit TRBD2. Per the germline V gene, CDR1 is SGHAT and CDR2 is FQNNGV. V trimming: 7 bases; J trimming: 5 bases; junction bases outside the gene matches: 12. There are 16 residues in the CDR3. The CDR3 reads CASKWLTSGRIHEQYF. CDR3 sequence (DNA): TGTGCCAGCAAATGGCTGACTAGCGGGAGAATCCACGAGCAGTACTTC.

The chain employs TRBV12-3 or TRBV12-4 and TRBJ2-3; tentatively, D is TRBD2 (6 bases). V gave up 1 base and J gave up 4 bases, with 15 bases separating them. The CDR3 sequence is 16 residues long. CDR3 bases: TGTGCCAGCAGTTTAGGTGGAGGGAGAGCGTCAGATACGCAGTATTTT. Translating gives CASSLGGGRASDTQYF.

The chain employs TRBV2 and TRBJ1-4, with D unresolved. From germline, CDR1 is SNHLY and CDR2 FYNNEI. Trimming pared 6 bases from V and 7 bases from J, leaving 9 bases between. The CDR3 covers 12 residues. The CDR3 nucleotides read TGTGCCAGCAGCCCGGCGGGTGAAAAACTGTTTTTT. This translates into CASSPAGEKLFF. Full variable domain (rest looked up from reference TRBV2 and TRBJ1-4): EPEVTQTPSHQVTQMGQEVILRCVPISNHLYFYWYRQILGQKVEFLVSFYNNEISEKSEIFDDQFSVERPDGSNFTLKIRSTKLEDSAMYFCASSPAGEKLFFGSGTQLSVL.

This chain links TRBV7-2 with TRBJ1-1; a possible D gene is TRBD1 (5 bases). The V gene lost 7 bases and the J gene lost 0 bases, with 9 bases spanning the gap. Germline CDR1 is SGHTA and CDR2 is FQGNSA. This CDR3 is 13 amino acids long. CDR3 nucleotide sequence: TGTGCCAGCAACGGACAAATGAACACTGAAGCTTTCTTT. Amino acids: CASNGQMNTEAFF.

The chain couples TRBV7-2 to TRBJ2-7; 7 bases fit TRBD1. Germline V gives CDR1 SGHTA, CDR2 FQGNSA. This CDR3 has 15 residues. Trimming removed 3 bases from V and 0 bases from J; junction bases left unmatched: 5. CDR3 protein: CASSLATGISYEQYF. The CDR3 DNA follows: TGTGCCAGCAGCTTGGCGACAGGGATCTCCTACGAGCAGTACTTC.

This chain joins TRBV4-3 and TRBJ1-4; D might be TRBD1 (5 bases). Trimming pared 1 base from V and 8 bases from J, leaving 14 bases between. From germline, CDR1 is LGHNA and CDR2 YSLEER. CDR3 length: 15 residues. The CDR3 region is CASSQAHTAGEKLFF. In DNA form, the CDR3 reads TGCGCCAGCAGCCAAGCACACACCGCAGGGGAAAAACTGTTTTTT.

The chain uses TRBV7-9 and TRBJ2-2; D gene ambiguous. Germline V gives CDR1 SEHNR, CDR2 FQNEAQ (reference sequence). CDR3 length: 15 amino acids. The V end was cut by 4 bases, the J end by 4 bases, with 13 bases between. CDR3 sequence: CASSSTPGPTGELFF. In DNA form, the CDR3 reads TGTGCCAGCAGCTCCACCCCCGGTCCCACCGGGGAGCTGTTTTTT.

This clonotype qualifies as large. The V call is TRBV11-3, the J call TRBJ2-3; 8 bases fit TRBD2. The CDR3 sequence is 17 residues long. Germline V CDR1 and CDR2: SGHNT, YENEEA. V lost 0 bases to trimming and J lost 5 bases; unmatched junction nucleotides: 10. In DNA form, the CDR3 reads TGTGCCAGCAGCTTAGATATTACTAGCGGTTTCGAAGATACGCAGTATTTT. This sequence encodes CASSLDITSGFEDTQYF.

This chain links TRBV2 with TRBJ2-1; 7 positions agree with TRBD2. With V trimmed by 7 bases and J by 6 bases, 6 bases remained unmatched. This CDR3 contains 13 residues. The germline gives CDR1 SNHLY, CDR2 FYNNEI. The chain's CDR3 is CASITGRSNEQFF. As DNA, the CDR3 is TGTGCCAGCATAACCGGGAGGAGCAATGAGCAGTTCTTC.

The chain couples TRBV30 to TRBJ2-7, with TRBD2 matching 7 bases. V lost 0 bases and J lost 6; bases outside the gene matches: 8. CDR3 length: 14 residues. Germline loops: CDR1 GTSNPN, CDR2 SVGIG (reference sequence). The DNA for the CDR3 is TGTGCCTGGAGTGTACTTGCGGGAGCTGCCGAGCAGTACTTC. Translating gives CAWSVLAGAAEQYF.

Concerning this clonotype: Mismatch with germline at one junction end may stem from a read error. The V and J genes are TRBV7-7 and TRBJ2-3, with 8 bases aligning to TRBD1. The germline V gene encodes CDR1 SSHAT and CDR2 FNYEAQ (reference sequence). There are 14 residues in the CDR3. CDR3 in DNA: TGTGCTAGCAGCCCAGGGGGCGGCACAGATACGCAGTATTTT. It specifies CASSPGGGTDTQYF.

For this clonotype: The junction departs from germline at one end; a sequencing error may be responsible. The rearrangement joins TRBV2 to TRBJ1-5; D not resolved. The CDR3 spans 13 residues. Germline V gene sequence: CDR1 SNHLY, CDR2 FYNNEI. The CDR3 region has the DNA TGTGCCAGCAGTTTAGGACCAGATCATCCCCAGCATTTT. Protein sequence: CASSLGPDHPQHF.

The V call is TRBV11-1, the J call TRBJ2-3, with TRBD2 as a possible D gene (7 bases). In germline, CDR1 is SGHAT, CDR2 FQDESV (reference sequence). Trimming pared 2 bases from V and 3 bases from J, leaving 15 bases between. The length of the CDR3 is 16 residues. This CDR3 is CASSLRGGDSTDTQYF. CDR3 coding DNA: TGTGCCAGCAGCTTACGCGGGGGCGATAGTACAGATACGCAGTATTTT.